This is a list of T cell receptor beta chains from one sample in a study of cytomegalovirus exposure and HLA in healthy donors. Data came from immunoSEQ multiplex PCR; TCRdb stores just in-frame clones and leaves some out. The sample has 150,000 to 180,000 clones; around 79% are singletons. Input material: PBMCs. Source of these receptors: a man aged 18 to 30 in good health and CMV-seronegative. Both conserved end residues are part of each CDR3. The order of the fields is D gene, J gene, clone size, CDR3 length, V gene, CDR3 DNA, CDR3 protein. D genes are given only for firm matches. Size values are once, few and many counts, or a class for expanded clones, and some rows have none.

D: NA; J: TRBJ2-2; size: NA; length: 15; V: TRBV18; DNA: TGTGCCAGCTCAGGTCTGACAGGGAACACCGGGGAGCTGTTTTTT; CDR3: CASSGLTGNTGELFF
D: TRBD1; J: TRBJ2-7; size: few; length: 15; V: TRBV19; DNA: TGTGCCAGTAGTATGGGGACAGGTTATACCTACGAGCAGTACTTC; CDR3: CASSMGTGYTYEQYF
D: TRBD1; J: TRBJ1-5; size: NA; length: 16; V: TRBV5-1; DNA: TGCGCCAGCAGCCCGGGGACAGGGGACCCCCATCAGCCCCAGCATTTT; CDR3: CASSPGTGDPHQPQHF
D: NA; J: TRBJ1-5; size: NA; length: 12; V: TRBV7-6; DNA: TGTGCCAGCAGTAGTCCGCGGCAGCCCCAGCATTTT; CDR3: CASSSPRQPQHF
D: TRBD1; J: TRBJ1-6; size: NA; length: 14; V: TRBV27; DNA: TGTGCCAGCAGTCCCACCAGGGGGCCCTCACCCCTCCACTTT; CDR3: CASSPTRGPSPLHF
D: NA; J: TRBJ2-7; size: once; length: 17; V: TRBV21-1; DNA: TGTGCCAGCAGCAAAGCGGGACAGGGCAGGATTTCCTACGAGCAGTACTTC; CDR3: CASSKAGQGRISYEQYF
D: NA; J: TRBJ1-4; size: NA; length: 13; V: TRBV5-1; DNA: TGCGCCAGCAGCTTGACGCCCGGGGAAAAACTGTTTTTT; CDR3: CASSLTPGEKLFF
D: TRBD2; J: TRBJ2-3; size: NA; length: 15; V: TRBV30; DNA: TGTGCCTGGAGTCCATCGACTAGCCCGACAGATACGCAGTATTTT; CDR3: CAWSPSTSPTDTQYF
D: TRBD2; J: TRBJ2-1; size: NA; length: 18; V: TRBV27; DNA: TGTGCCAGCAGTCCCTCGGGACTAGCGGGGGGCGCCTACAATGAGCAGTTCTTC; CDR3: CASSPSGLAGGAYNEQFF
D: TRBD1; J: TRBJ1-2; size: NA; length: 12; V: TRBV28; DNA: TGTGCCAGCAGCCTGAACAGGGGTGGCTACACCTTC; CDR3: CASSLNRGGYTF
D: TRBD1; J: TRBJ1-5; size: NA; length: 18; V: TRBV5-6; DNA: TGTGCCAGCAGCTTGTTTGGTACAGGGGGAAATGGCAATCAGCCCCAGCATTTT; CDR3: CASSLFGTGGNGNQPQHF
D: TRBD1; J: TRBJ1-4; size: NA; length: 11; V: TRBV28; DNA: TGTGCCAGCAGTATACAGGGGCGGCTGTTTTTT; CDR3: CASSIQGRLFF
D: NA; J: TRBJ1-4; size: few; length: 14; V: TRBV18; DNA: TGTGCCAGCTCACCGGGCAGGGCGAGTGAAAAACTGTTTTTT; CDR3: CASSPGRASEKLFF